The 27 T cell receptor beta chains given below trace back to one sample, sequenced in a study of human T cells and chemical hapten exposure. Described time point: patch test 2, 6 weeks after DPC sensitization. Treatment here: therapeutic diphenylcyclopropenone sensitization with weekly scalp DPC. TCRdb analysed the RACE reads with MiXCR anew, one entry per CDR3 protein. The data show 350,000 to 400,000 distinct CDR3 sequences, with roughly 6% seen just once and over 5.5% held by the top ten. The sequencing used whole blood, collected in connection with sensitization to the hapten diphenylcyclopropenone (DPC). Source of these receptors: a woman under 30 with alopecia areata. Some clones in this sample may be carry-over from other donors' samples.

This clonotype was seen only a few times. This sequence joins TRBV4-3 and TRBJ2-7; D remains ambiguous. Germline V CDR1 and CDR2: LGHNA, YSLEER. The CDR3 sequence is 15 residues long. Deletions cut 0 bases from V and 2 bases from J, with 11 bases between. The CDR3 DNA is TGCGCCAGCAGCCAAGAGATCAGCGTAGCCTACGAGCAGTACTTC. Residues: CASSQEISVAYEQYF.

The gene calls are TRBV7-8 and TRBJ1-5, with 8 bases matching TRBD1. With 3 bases clipped from V and 7 bases from J, the junction kept 5 bases outside the gene matches. The CDR3 extends over 14 amino acids. Germline V CDR1 and CDR2: SGHVS, FQNEAQ. CDR3 in amino acids: CASSLRQGRQPQHF. CDR3 nucleotide sequence: TGTGCCAGCAGCTTGAGACAGGGGAGGCAGCCCCAGCATTTT.

In its sample, this clonotype was seen a few times. The chain joins TRBV2 to TRBJ2-3; maybe TRBD2 (5 bases). The CDR3 loop spans 14 amino acids. V lost 6 bases and J 2 bases, leaving 12 bases between the germline ends. Germline loops: CDR1 SNHLY, CDR2 FYNNEI. DNA of the CDR3: TGTGCCAGCAGCGAGGACTCCTCCACAGATACGCAGTATTTT. Its translation: CASSEDSSTDTQYF.

This clonotype has only a few counts. J is TRBJ2-3 and V is TRBV12-3 or TRBV12-4; 11 bases fit TRBD1. Losses at the gene ends were 3 bases for V and 1 base for J; bases not matched to a gene: 3. This CDR3 region has 16 residues. CDR3 sequence reads: CASSFGTGGGTDTQYF. The CDR3 DNA reads TGTGCCAGCAGTTTCGGGACAGGGGGAGGCACAGATACGCAGTATTTT.

Worth noting for this clonotype: This may be a read error: a much more frequent sequence differs by one nucleotide. J is TRBJ1-1 and V is TRBV6-5; D remains ambiguous. In germline, CDR1 is MNHEY, CDR2 SVGAGI. The CDR3 is made up of 13 amino acids. Here the CDR3 reads CPSSYNRNTEAFF. CDR3 nucleotides: TGTCCCAGCAGTTATAACAGGAACACTGAAGCTTTCTTT.

This clonotype was counted a few times. This CDR3 reads CASSYEYRTGGRPYEQYF. The DNA of the CDR3 is TGTGCCAGCAGTTACGAGTATAGGACAGGGGGCCGACCCTACGAGCAGTACTTC. The chain employs TRBV6-2 or TRBV6-3 and TRBJ2-7; 11 bases map to TRBD1. With 2 bases clipped from V and 2 bases from J, the junction kept 11 bases outside the gene matches. Germline V CDR1 and CDR2: MNHEY, SVGEGT. CDR3 length: 18 residues.

At least ten counts were recorded for this clonotype. The chain carries TRBV5-1 and TRBJ1-4; no firm D call. With 4 bases removed from V and 4 bases from J, the gap between germline ends came to 8 bases. CDR1 is SGHRS, CDR2 YFSETQ, per germline. The CDR3 contains 13 residues. The CDR3 here is CASSMAFNEKLFF. The CDR3 DNA is TGCGCCAGCAGCATGGCTTTTAATGAAAAACTGTTTTTT.

Many counts were recorded for this clonotype. The chain recombines TRBV20-1 with TRBJ1-4; 8 bases are shared with TRBD1. V shed 6 bases and J 8 bases; nucleotides not matched to a gene: 8. The CDR3 is made up of 13 amino acids. Per germline, CDR1 DFQATT and CDR2 SNEGSKA (reference sequence). The DNA of the CDR3 is TGCAGTGCCGTGCCGGGACAGGCAGAAAAACTGTTTTTT. Protein: CSAVPGQAEKLFF.

V and J are TRBV6-5 and TRBJ1-1; weak D call: TRBD1 (5 bases). The germline CDR1 and CDR2 sequences are MNHEY and SVGAGI. CDR3 size: 13 residues. The V end was cut by 10 bases, the J end by 1 base, with 13 bases between. This CDR3 reads CATGRQPNTEAFF. CDR3 bases: TGTGCCACCGGCCGACAGCCGAACACTGAAGCTTTCTTT.

The CDR3: CASSLSGQYSNQPQHF. CDR3 in DNA: TGTGCCAGCAGCTTGAGTGGGCAGTATAGCAATCAGCCCCAGCATTTT. V gene TRBV5-6 combines with J gene TRBJ1-5; the D is unclear. Germline CDR1 reads SGHDT; CDR2 reads YYEEEE. Trimming took off 1 base at V and 0 bases at J, with 11 bases between the two ends. This CDR3 has 16 residues.

The chain employs TRBV27 and TRBJ2-2, with D unclear. The CDR3 covers 13 residues. Germline lookup yields CDR1 MNHEY and CDR2 SMNVEV (reference sequence). V was pared by 7 bases and J by 5 bases, with 11 bases between. CDR3 nucleotide sequence: TGTGCCAGCACTCCTATGGCTACCGGGGAGCTGTTTTTT. Its translation: CASTPMATGELFF.

V and J are TRBV2 and TRBJ2-2, with 8 bases fitting TRBD1. V lost 7 bases, J lost 3 bases, and 19 bases stayed unmatched. CDR3 length equals 19 residues. Germline CDR1 SNHLY, CDR2 FYNNEI. Written as DNA, the CDR3 is TGTGCCAGCACGAGAACGCCAGGGGGCAGCGCACGTTACACCGGGGAGCTGTTTTTT. Translating gives CASTRTPGGSARYTGELFF.

A few counts support this clonotype. The V gene is TRBV20-1, the J gene TRBJ1-6; the match to TRBD1 covers 7 bases. The germline V gene has CDR1 DFQATT and CDR2 SNEGSKA (reference sequence). This CDR3 is built from 15 residues. V was clipped by 2 bases and J by 7 bases; unmatched bases: 8. The CDR3 protein is CSARWTGTENSPLHF. The DNA for the CDR3 is TGCAGTGCTAGATGGACCGGGACAGAGAATTCACCCCTCCACTTT.

In this sample, this clonotype turned up many times. The rearrangement links TRBV7-9 to TRBJ1-4; D gene unclear. The CDR3 contains 15 residues. Deletions cut 5 bases from V and 0 bases from J, with 10 bases between. Per the germline V gene, CDR1 is SEHNR and CDR2 is FQNEAQ (reference sequence). CDR3 amino acids: CASSPIPATNEKLFF. CDR3 nucleotides: TGTGCCAGCAGCCCAATTCCCGCAACTAATGAAAAACTGTTTTTT.

The chain recombines TRBV3-1 with TRBJ2-1; D remains ambiguous. This CDR3 spans 13 amino acids. With 5 bases removed from V and 3 bases from J, the gap between germline ends came to 8 bases. Germline CDR1 LGHDT, CDR2 YNNKEL (reference sequence). In nucleotides, the CDR3 is TGTGCCAGCAGCTTCCCGGGCTACAATGAGCAGTTCTTC. It codes for CASSFPGYNEQFF.

In this sample, this clonotype turned up a few times. The V gene is TRBV4-2, the J gene TRBJ2-1, with unresolved D. Germline V lookup: CDR1 LGHNA, CDR2 YNFKEQ. This CDR3 has 14 amino acids. Trimming took 0 bases from V and 8 from J, leaving 11 bases between them. The CDR3 sequence: CASSQDTVAYEQFF. The CDR3 nucleotides are TGTGCCAGCAGCCAAGACACCGTCGCCTATGAGCAGTTCTTC.

This clonotype appeared many times. This rearrangement joins TRBV5-1 to TRBJ2-3; the match to TRBD2 covers 10 bases. The V and J ends lost 6 bases and 4 bases, in that order; junction bases with no gene match: 8. Germline V gives CDR1 SGHRS, CDR2 YFSETQ. CDR3 size: 15 residues. CDR3 bases: TGCGCCAGCACCCTCCCAGCGGGGGGGGCAGATACGCAGTATTTT. It specifies CASTLPAGGADTQYF.

This clonotype has ten or more counts. The chain uses TRBV6-5 and TRBJ1-1, with D hard to call. The CDR3 totals 13 residues. Germline lookup yields CDR1 MNHEY and CDR2 SVGAGI. The ends were cut back, 6 bases at V and 3 bases at J, with 11 bases in the middle. For the CDR3, the DNA is TGTGCCAGCAGCCGAGGCAGGCACACTGAAGCTTTCTTT. It codes for CASSRGRHTEAFF.

The chain combines TRBV6-4 with TRBJ2-1, with TRBD2 identical over 12 bases. CDR3 length: 15 amino acids. Germline CDR1 MRHNA, CDR2 SNTAGT. With V trimmed by 5 bases and J by 5 bases, 4 bases remained unmatched. The CDR3 spells CASSPSGGANNEQFF. The CDR3 DNA follows: TGTGCCAGCAGTCCTAGCGGGGGGGCCAACAATGAGCAGTTCTTC.

This clonotype was observed many times. The chain joins TRBV20-1 to TRBJ1-4; 9 positions match TRBD1. The V segment lost 5 bases and the J segment 8 bases; nucleotides outside the gene matches: 12. Germline loops: CDR1 DFQATT, CDR2 SNEGSKA (reference sequence). The CDR3 contains 15 residues. In DNA form, the CDR3 reads TGCAGTGCTTCCCGGGACAGGGAGAATAACGAAAAACTGTTTTTT. Residues: CSASRDRENNEKLFF.

This clonotype was seen more than once but under ten times. The chain joins TRBV7-8 to TRBJ1-1; D is unclear. The CDR3 contains 14 residues. The germline V gene has CDR1 SGHVS and CDR2 FQNEAQ. V was cut by 5 bases and J by 0 bases, with 10 bases left in between. The CDR3 loop is CASSRRVMNTEAFF. The CDR3, as DNA: TGTGCCAGCAGCCGGCGGGTCATGAACACTGAAGCTTTCTTT.

The sample holds many counts of this clonotype. The chain couples TRBV15 to TRBJ2-1; D tentatively reads TRBD1 or TRBD2 (6 bases each). Germline CDR1 reads LNHNV; CDR2 reads YYDKDF (reference sequence). V dropped 7 bases and J dropped 2 bases, with 15 bases sitting between them. The CDR3 has 15 amino acids. The CDR3 is CATTHGGGTYNEQFF. CDR3 bases: TGTGCCACCACACACGGGGGCGGTACCTACAATGAGCAGTTCTTC.

This sequence joins TRBV12-3 or TRBV12-4 and TRBJ2-3; 10 bases are shared with TRBD2. After removal of 5 bases from V and 4 bases from J, the junction contained 3 bases not matched to a gene. The CDR3 length is 14 residues. CDR3 in DNA: TGTGCCAGCAGTCCTGGACTAGCGGCAGATACGCAGTATTTT. This gives the protein CASSPGLAADTQYF.

This clonotype was seen ten or more times. The chain carries TRBV4-3 and TRBJ1-5; a possible D gene is TRBD1 (5 bases). Trimming shortened V by 0 bases and J by 9 bases, and 15 bases separated the two germline ends. Germline assignment: CDR1 LGHNA and CDR2 YSLEER. The CDR3 spans 15 residues. CDR3 sequence: CASSQDTGGPRPQHF. The CDR3 DNA is TGCGCCAGCAGCCAAGATACAGGTGGGCCTAGGCCCCAGCATTTT.

This clonotype has a handful of counts. This chain links TRBV11-2 with TRBJ2-3; TRBD2 matches 7 bases. J was trimmed by 2 bases and V by 2 bases; bases with no gene match: 16. CDR1 SGHAT and CDR2 FQNNGV come from the germline V gene. The CDR3 runs to 19 residues. This chain's CDR3 is CASSLLGGATLPLTDTQYF. The CDR3, as DNA: TGTGCCAGCAGCTTACTGGGAGGGGCTACTTTACCCCTCACAGATACGCAGTATTTT.

This clonotype was recorded a few times. This chain joins TRBV9 and TRBJ2-7; TRBD2 is a possible D gene (5 bases). Trimming left V 0 bases short and J 3 bases short, with 13 bases between. The germline gives CDR1 SGDLS, CDR2 YYNGEE. The CDR3 length is 15 residues. This CDR3 reads CASSVAGEGHYEQYF. CDR3 coding DNA: TGTGCCAGCAGCGTAGCCGGGGAAGGGCACTACGAGCAGTACTTC.

This clonotype showed up many times. The CDR3, as DNA: TGCGCCAGCAGCCAAGTCGGAATAGTGTCGGGGACAGAAGCTTTCTTT. Translation: CASSQVGIVSGTEAFF. The chain combines TRBV4-3 with TRBJ1-1, with D possibly matching TRBD1 (6 bases). The CDR3 consists of 16 residues. CDR1 is LGHNA and CDR2 is YSLEER in the germline V gene. V lost 1 base to trimming and J lost 8 bases, with 20 bases between them.